This T cell receptor (beta chain) was recorded in a study of cytomegalovirus exposure and HLA in healthy donors. Study outcomes and limitations: HLA allele associations emerged for about 16,000 TCR beta sequences in a later analysis, at 0.05 false discovery rate.

Turning to this clone: The antigen remains unidentified.

PCR was performed using 60 Vbeta and 13 Jbeta primers. Here immunoSEQ multiplex PCR was the method, and the copy in TCRdb shows in-frame clones only, minus some. The sample has about 130,000 clones, approximately 74% seen once. Germline CDR1 reads SGHRS; CDR2 reads YFSETQ. Trimming took 0 bases from V and 8 from J; bases not matched to a gene: 4. The CDR3 loop spans 15 amino acids. The donors (healthy individuals) were bone marrow donors. This sequence joins TRBV5-1 and TRBJ1-4; 10 bases are shared with TRBD1. The source material was PBMCs. This receptor was taken from a man aged 35 to 55 in good health and CMV-seropositive. The CDR3 is CASSLGGTGEEKLFF. CDR3 DNA sequence: TGCGCCAGCAGCTTGGGGGGGACAGGGGAGGAAAAACTGTTTTTT.